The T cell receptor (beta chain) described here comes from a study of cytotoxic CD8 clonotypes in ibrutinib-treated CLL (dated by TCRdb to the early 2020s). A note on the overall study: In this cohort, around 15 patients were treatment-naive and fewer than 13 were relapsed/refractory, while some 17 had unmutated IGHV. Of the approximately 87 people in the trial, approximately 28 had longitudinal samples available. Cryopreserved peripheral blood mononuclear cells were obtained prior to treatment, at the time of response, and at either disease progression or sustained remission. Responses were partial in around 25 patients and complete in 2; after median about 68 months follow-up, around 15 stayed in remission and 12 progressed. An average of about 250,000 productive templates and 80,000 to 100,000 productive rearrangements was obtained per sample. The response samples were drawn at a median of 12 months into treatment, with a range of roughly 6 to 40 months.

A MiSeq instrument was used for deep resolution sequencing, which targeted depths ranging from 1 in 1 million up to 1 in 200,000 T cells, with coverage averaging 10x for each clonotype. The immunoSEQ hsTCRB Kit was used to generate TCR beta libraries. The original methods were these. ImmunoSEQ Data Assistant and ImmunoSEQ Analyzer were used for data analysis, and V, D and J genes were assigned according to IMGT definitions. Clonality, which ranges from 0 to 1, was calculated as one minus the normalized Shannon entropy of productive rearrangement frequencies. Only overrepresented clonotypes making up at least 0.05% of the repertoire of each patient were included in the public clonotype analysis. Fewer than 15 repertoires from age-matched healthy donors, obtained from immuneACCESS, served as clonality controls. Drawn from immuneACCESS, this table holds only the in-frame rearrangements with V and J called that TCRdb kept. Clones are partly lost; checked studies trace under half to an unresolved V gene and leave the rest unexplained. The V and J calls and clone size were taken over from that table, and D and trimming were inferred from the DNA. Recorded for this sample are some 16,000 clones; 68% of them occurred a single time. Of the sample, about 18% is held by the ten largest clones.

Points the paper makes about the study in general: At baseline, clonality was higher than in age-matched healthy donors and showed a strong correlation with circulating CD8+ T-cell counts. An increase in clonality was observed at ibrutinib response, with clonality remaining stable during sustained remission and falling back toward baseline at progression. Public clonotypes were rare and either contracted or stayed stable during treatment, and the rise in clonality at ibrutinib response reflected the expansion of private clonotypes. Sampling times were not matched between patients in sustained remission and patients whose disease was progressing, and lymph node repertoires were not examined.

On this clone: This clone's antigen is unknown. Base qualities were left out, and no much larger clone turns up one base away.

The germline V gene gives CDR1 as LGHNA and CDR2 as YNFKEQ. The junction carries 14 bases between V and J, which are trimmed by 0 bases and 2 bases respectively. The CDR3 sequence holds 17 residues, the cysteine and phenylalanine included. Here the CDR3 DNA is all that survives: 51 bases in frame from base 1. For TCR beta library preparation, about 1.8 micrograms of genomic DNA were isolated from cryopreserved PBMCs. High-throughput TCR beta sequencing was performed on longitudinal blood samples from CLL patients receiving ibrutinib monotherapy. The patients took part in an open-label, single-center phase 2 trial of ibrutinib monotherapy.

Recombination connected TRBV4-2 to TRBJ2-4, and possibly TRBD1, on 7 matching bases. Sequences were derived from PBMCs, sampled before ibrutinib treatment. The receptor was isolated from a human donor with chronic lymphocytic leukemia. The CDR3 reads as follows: CASSQDRAGGPKNIQYF. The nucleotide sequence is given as TGTGCCAGCAGCCAAGATCGGGCAGGGGGGCCCAAAAACATTCAGTACTTC.